These 24 T cell receptor beta chains share one sample of origin, sequenced in a study of cytomegalovirus exposure and HLA in healthy donors. The PCR employed 60 Vbeta primers together with 13 Jbeta primers. Repertoires were generated with immunoSEQ multiplex PCR, while TCRdb's copy carries only in-frame clones and drops some. This repertoire shows about 200,000 clones, roughly 80% found once; its top ten account for 0.22%. Sequences were obtained from PBMCs. All receptors come from a girl aged 2 to 9 in good health and CMV-seronegative.

The CDR3 is CAWRIRSSYEQYF. DNA of the CDR3: TGTGCCTGGAGGATCAGAAGCTCCTACGAGCAGTACTTC. The chain couples TRBV30 to TRBJ2-7; D is undetermined. V was cut by 3 bases and J by 0 bases, with 9 bases left in between. The CDR3 has 13 amino acids. Germline V gene lookup returns CDR1 GTSNPN and CDR2 SVGIG (reference sequence).

This clone was detected a few times. The chain links TRBV5-4 to TRBJ2-7, with 9 positions matching TRBD2. The germline V gene encodes CDR1 SGHNT and CDR2 YYREEE (reference sequence). The V and J ends lost 3 bases and 0 bases, in that order; junction bases with no gene match: 13. This CDR3 comprises 18 residues. CDR3 DNA sequence: TGTGCCAGCAGCTCCGGGGGAGCGGGAGGAAAGAGCTCCTACGAGCAGTACTTC. It codes for CASSSGGAGGKSSYEQYF.

The rearrangement joins TRBV9 to TRBJ1-5; D may be TRBD1 (6 bases). Per germline, CDR1 SGDLS and CDR2 YYNGEE. V dropped 0 bases and J dropped 1 base, with 14 bases sitting between them. The CDR3 contains 17 residues. The CDR3 reads CASSVGGGRGSNQPQHF. CDR3 sequence (DNA): TGTGCCAGCAGCGTAGGTGGGGGGCGGGGGAGCAATCAGCCCCAGCATTTT.

V usage is TRBV7-9 and J usage is TRBJ1-1; D is perhaps TRBD1 (5 bases). V was shortened by 4 bases and J by 4 bases, with 16 bases between the two germline ends. CDR3 length: 15 amino acids. In germline, CDR1 is SEHNR, CDR2 FQNEAQ (reference sequence). The DNA of the CDR3 is TGTGCCAGCAGCTCGGGGGACGCCGGGGCCACTGAAGCTTTCTTT. It codes for CASSSGDAGATEAFF.

The chain uses TRBV2 and TRBJ1-2; the D is unclear. V shed 6 bases and J shed 8 bases, with 7 bases lying between them. CDR1 and CDR2 (germline): SNHLY, FYNNEI. This CDR3 has 10 residues. CDR3 sequence reads: CASRASGYTF. CDR3 sequence (DNA): TGTGCCAGCAGGGCTTCGGGCTACACCTTC.

The rearrangement joins TRBV5-4 to TRBJ2-1; 8 bases line up with TRBD2. The CDR3 has 17 residues. The trim removed 4 bases at V and 5 bases at J, leaving 14 bases unmatched. Looked up from germline, CDR1 is SGHNT and CDR2 is YYREEE (reference sequence). CDR3 coding DNA: TGTGCCAGCAGCCTGGGGAGCGGGGGATACTATAACAATGAGCAGTTCTTC. It is translated as CASSLGSGGYYNNEQFF. The entire variable domain, with the rest obtained from reference TRBV5-4 and TRBJ2-1, is as follows: ETGVTQSPTHLIKTRGQQVTLRCSSQSGHNTVSWYQQALGQGPQFIFQYYREEENGRGNFPPRFSGLQFPNYSSELNVNALELDDSALYLCASSLGSGGYYNNEQFFGPGTRLTVL.

This clone has just one count. V usage is TRBV19 and J usage is TRBJ2-5; 7 bases align to TRBD1. The CDR3 has 13 residues. Germline lookup yields CDR1 LNHDA and CDR2 SQIVND (reference sequence). Trimming cost V 5 bases and J 5 bases; bases outside gene matches: 5. For the CDR3, the DNA is TGTGCCAGTAGTCAAGGACAGGTTGAGACCCAGTACTTC. Translated: CASSQGQVETQYF.

The chain employs TRBV5-1 and TRBJ2-1; 10 bases agree with TRBD2. The CDR3 spans 15 residues. J was trimmed by 7 bases and V by 0 bases; bases with no gene match: 4. Germline lookup yields CDR1 SGHRS and CDR2 YFSETQ. Written as DNA, the CDR3 is TGCGCCAGCAGCTTGGAAGCGGGAGGGCGGAATGAGCAGTTCTTC. Protein sequence: CASSLEAGGRNEQFF.

V is TRBV20-1 and J is TRBJ2-1, with D tentatively TRBD2 (6 bases). The CDR3 is 11 amino acids. Germline V gene lookup returns CDR1 DFQATT and CDR2 SNEGSKA (reference sequence). Trimming took 7 bases from V and 2 from J, leaving 6 bases between them. The CDR3 region is CSGGAYNEQFF. The CDR3 DNA is TGCAGTGGGGGGGCCTACAATGAGCAGTTCTTC.

The chain joins TRBV18 to TRBJ1-1; perhaps TRBD1 as D (5 bases). Germline V gene lookup returns CDR1 KGHSH and CDR2 LQKENI. Trimming took 2 bases from V and 9 from J, leaving 10 bases between them. This CDR3 region has 12 residues. CDR3 bases: TGTGCCAGCTCACCAGAAACAGGACAAGCTTTCTTT. Translation gives CASSPETGQAFF.

This chain links TRBV10-3 with TRBJ1-3; D ambiguous. V was pared by 5 bases and J by 0 bases, with 11 bases between. The length of the CDR3 is 15 residues. Per the germline V gene, CDR1 is ENHRY and CDR2 is SYGVKD. CDR3 protein: CAISNPPSSGNTIYF. CDR3 nucleotides: TGTGCCATCAGTAACCCCCCGAGCTCTGGAAACACCATATATTTT.

The J gene is TRBJ1-2, the V gene TRBV6-5; D is uncertain. V was pared by 5 bases and J by 7 bases, with 14 bases between. The CDR3 extends over 13 amino acids. Germline CDR1 and CDR2: MNHEY and SVGAGI. Here the CDR3 DNA reads TGTGCCAGCAGTAACGGGAGGGTTGGTGGCTACACCTTC. This encodes CASSNGRVGGYTF.

The genes are TRBV6-1 and TRBJ2-1; TRBD2 agrees at 7 bases. The CDR3 sequence is 15 residues long. V shed 5 bases, J shed 2 bases, and the junction held 6 bases outside the gene matches. Germline loops: CDR1 MNHNS, CDR2 SASEGT. The CDR3 DNA reads as TGTGCCAGCAGTCTGAGGGCGGGGGCCTACAATGAGCAGTTCTTC. Amino acids: CASSLRAGAYNEQFF.

In regard to this clone: At the DNA level, this CDR3 is encoded by other sequences in the same sample as well. The V and J genes are TRBV2 and TRBJ2-3; no firm D call. This CDR3 is 14 amino acids long. CDR1 and CDR2 (germline): SNHLY, FYNNEI. Trimming left V 7 bases short and J 0 bases short, with 11 bases between. The CDR3 protein is CASTQLASTDTQYF. For the CDR3, the DNA is TGTGCCAGCACACAGCTCGCTAGCACAGATACGCAGTATTTT.

The J gene is TRBJ1-1, the V gene TRBV6-5; no clear D gene. V lost 2 bases to trimming and J lost 3 bases, with 7 bases between them. The germline CDR1 and CDR2 sequences are MNHEY and SVGAGI. CDR3 length equals 13 residues. CDR3 DNA: TGTGCCAGCAGTTACCTGGAGGACACTGAAGCTTTCTTT. It yields the protein CASSYLEDTEAFF.

This clone appeared once. The V and J genes are TRBV10-2 and TRBJ2-2, with D unclear. The CDR3 consists of 16 residues. Germline V gives CDR1 WSHSY, CDR2 SAAADI. Trimming cost V 6 bases and J 1 base, with 15 bases left between them. CDR3 sequence: CASSPYPSRNTGELFF. DNA of the CDR3: TGCGCCAGCAGCCCCTACCCATCTAGGAACACCGGGGAGCTGTTTTTT.

The V and J genes are TRBV29-1 and TRBJ2-7; 10 bases map to TRBD2. V lost 4 bases and J lost 3; bases outside the gene matches: 6. Germline V gene lookup returns CDR1 SQVTM and CDR2 ANQGSEA. The CDR3 totals 14 residues. The CDR3 DNA reads as TGCAGCGTTGTCTTTCCTAGCGGGAGCTACGAGCAGTACTTC. Translation gives CSVVFPSGSYEQYF.

The V and J genes are TRBV7-9 and TRBJ1-4, with a weak D call TRBD1 (5 bases). Germline loops: CDR1 SEHNR, CDR2 FQNEAQ (reference sequence). Trimming took off 4 bases at V and 0 bases at J, with 12 bases between the two ends. This CDR3 is 16 amino acids long. The chain's CDR3 is CASSSTSTATNEKLFF. The CDR3 nucleotides read TGTGCCAGCAGCTCCACCTCGACAGCAACTAATGAAAAACTGTTTTTT.

This clone was observed once. The V call is TRBV19, the J call TRBJ2-2; 7 positions agree with TRBD2. CDR3 length equals 13 residues. V shed 5 bases and J 3 bases; nucleotides not matched to a gene: 0. In germline, CDR1 is LNHDA, CDR2 SQIVND (reference sequence). The CDR3 sequence is CASSAGDTGELFF. In DNA, the CDR3 is TGTGCCAGTAGTGCGGGGGACACCGGGGAGCTGTTTTTT.

This clone showed up just a few times. The V gene is TRBV2, the J gene TRBJ2-7; no definite D call. Germline V gene lookup returns CDR1 SNHLY and CDR2 FYNNEI. The V end was cut by 3 bases, the J end by 3 bases, with 9 bases between. The length of the CDR3 is 13 residues. CDR3 residues: CASSDGRYYEQYF. The CDR3 DNA sequence: TGTGCCAGCAGTGACGGTCGATACTACGAGCAGTACTTC.

J is TRBJ1-1 and V is TRBV11-2; no clear D gene. This CDR3 is 13 amino acids long. Germline V CDR1 and CDR2: SGHAT, FQNNGV. V was shortened by 0 bases and J by 4 bases, with 6 bases between the two germline ends. CDR3 residues: CASSLERLTEAFF. The CDR3, as DNA: TGTGCCAGCAGCTTAGAGCGGCTCACTGAAGCTTTCTTT.

The rearrangement joins TRBV2 to TRBJ2-7; TRBD2 matches at 11 bases. This CDR3 spans 19 amino acids. Germline assignment: CDR1 SNHLY and CDR2 FYNNEI. V shed 6 bases, J shed 3 bases, and the junction held 19 bases outside the gene matches. CDR3 DNA: TGTGCCAGCAGGACCGCCCCCAACCTAGCGGGAGGAGGAGGCTACGAGCAGTACTTC. It translates to CASRTAPNLAGGGGYEQYF.

J is TRBJ1-1 and V is TRBV6-1; 8 bases fit TRBD1. CDR3 length equals 14 residues. Germline V gene sequence: CDR1 MNHNS, CDR2 SASEGT. V shed 6 bases and J 1 base; nucleotides not matched to a gene: 4. CDR3 amino acids: CASSRTGRNTEAFF. The CDR3 DNA follows: TGTGCCAGCAGCAGGACAGGGAGGAACACTGAAGCTTTCTTT.

J is TRBJ2-2 and V is TRBV7-9; D gene uncertain. This CDR3 has 17 residues. The germline gives CDR1 SEHNR, CDR2 FQNEAQ (reference sequence). The germline V and J ends were trimmed by 5 bases and 1 base, with 17 bases remaining between them. In DNA, the CDR3 is TGTGCCAGCAGCCTCGAGGCTGCCTCGAGGAACACCGGGGAGCTGTTTTTT. Amino acids: CASSLEAASRNTGELFF.